This T cell receptor (beta chain) was sequenced during a study of cytomegalovirus exposure and HLA in healthy donors. About the study: In an earlier analysis, 95 million to 130 million unique TCR beta sequences were found from some 200 million T cells. General study points: TRBV6-2, TRBV6-3 and some other V segments were unresolvable in 87-base-pair reads.

CDR1 and CDR2 (germline): GTSNPN, SVGIG (reference sequence). V lost 3 bases and J lost 5, with 16 bases in between. The CDR3 length is 14 residues. With 60 Vbeta and 13 Jbeta primers, the PCR was carried out. Original methodology: Roughly 11 million shared chains were among 65 million to 85 million unique TCR beta chains counted in a later analysis. Method: immunoSEQ multiplex PCR; TCRdb's copy keeps in-frame clones and lacks some. That table is the source of V, J and clone size, and D and trimming were worked out from the DNA. The sample yields tens of thousands of clones, over 75% seen once. Note on this clone: The antigen is undetermined.

Healthy bone marrow donors made up the cohort. The chain couples TRBV30 to TRBJ1-1; D ambiguous. This TCR derives from a male donor in good health and CMV-seronegative. Sequencing used PBMCs. The CDR3: CAWSAIGEDTEAFF. CDR3 DNA: TGTGCCTGGAGCGCGATCGGAGAGGATACTGAAGCTTTCTTT.